The 12 T cell receptor beta chains below all came from one sample that was sequenced in a study of blood T cell repertoires in COVID-19. Repertoires were generated with immunoSEQ multiplex PCR, while TCRdb's copy carries only in-frame clones and drops some. The sample carries more than 45,000 clones, more than 75% recorded once. Sequencing used peripheral blood. These receptors came from a human donor with active COVID-19. The donor label of this sample is uncertain.

This clone has more than one count but fewer than ten. CDR3 in DNA: TGTGCCAGCTCGGCCGAAGGGGCGAAACGACATGGCTACACCTTC. Translation: CASSAEGAKRHGYTF. The genes are TRBV6-5 and TRBJ1-2, with D perhaps matching TRBD1 (5 bases). Germline CDR1 is MNHEY and CDR2 is SVGAGI. There are 15 residues in the CDR3. V gave up 8 bases and J gave up 6 bases, with 22 bases separating them.

The V and J genes are TRBV11-3 and TRBJ2-3; possible D gene TRBD1, 5 bases. The CDR3 runs to 15 residues. V was cut by 0 bases and J by 1 base, with 8 bases left in between. Germline V gene sequence: CDR1 SGHNT, CDR2 YENEEA. The CDR3 DNA follows: TGTGCCAGCAGCTTAGAGGGCAGGGGCACAGATACGCAGTATTTT. It encodes CASSLEGRGTDTQYF.

This clone was counted a single time. This chain links TRBV9 with TRBJ1-2, with D tentatively TRBD1 (6 bases). Trimming shortened V by 6 bases and J by 4 bases, and 16 bases separated the two germline ends. The CDR3 covers 14 residues. Germline V CDR1 and CDR2: SGDLS, YYNGEE. For the CDR3, the DNA is TGTGCCAGCAACATAGCGGGGGGCCGCTATGGCTACACCTTC. Its translation is CASNIAGGRYGYTF.

The chain joins TRBV6-5 to TRBJ2-7; possibly TRBD1 for D (6 bases). Per germline, CDR1 MNHEY and CDR2 SVGAGI. Trimming removed 2 bases from V and 4 bases from J, with 12 bases in between. The CDR3 sequence is 14 residues long. The CDR3 DNA follows: TGTGCCAGCAGTTACGGAAGGGGGTTTTACGAGCAGTACTTC. Its protein is CASSYGRGFYEQYF.

There are a few counts of this clone. The V gene is TRBV4-2, the J gene TRBJ2-7; the match to TRBD1 covers 8 bases. Germline values: CDR1 LGHNA, CDR2 YNFKEQ. The CDR3 spans 15 residues. V was clipped by 1 base and J by 5 bases; unmatched bases: 7. This CDR3 reads CASSQGLQGANEQYF. The CDR3 nucleotides read TGTGCCAGCAGCCAAGGGTTGCAGGGGGCCAACGAGCAGTACTTC.

The chain combines TRBV19 with TRBJ1-4; a possible D gene is TRBD1 (5 bases). Germline-derived CDR1 and CDR2 are LNHDA and SQIVND (reference sequence). V was trimmed by 10 bases and J by 0 bases, leaving 9 bases between them. The CDR3 runs to 13 residues. The CDR3 DNA reads TGTGCCACCGGGGGAACAACTAATGAAAAACTGTTTTTT. Residues: CATGGTTNEKLFF.

This chain connects TRBV24-1 to TRBJ1-5; D ambiguous. This CDR3 region has 18 residues. The germline V and J ends were trimmed by 11 bases and 0 bases, with 25 bases remaining between them. Germline V gene lookup returns CDR1 KGHDR and CDR2 SFDVKD. The chain's CDR3 is CASRTPSPAPHSNQPQHF. The CDR3 DNA is TGTGCCAGCAGAACCCCTAGTCCAGCGCCGCATAGCAATCAGCCCCAGCATTTT.

V usage is TRBV5-5 and J usage is TRBJ1-3, with 9 bases lining up with TRBD1. Germline V gene data show CDR1 as SGHKS and CDR2 as YYEKEE (reference sequence). Unmatched junction bases numbered 5, after V lost 4 bases and J lost 3 bases. This CDR3 has 15 residues. CDR3 DNA sequence: TGTGCCAGCAGCGTGGGACAGGGAGGTGGAAACACCATATATTTT. This gives the protein CASSVGQGGGNTIYF. The whole variable domain, remainder taken from reference TRBV5-5 and TRBJ1-3, is DAGVTQSPTHLIKTRGQQVTLRCSPISGHKSVSWYQQVLGQGPQFIFQYYEKEERGRGNFPDRFSARQFPNYSSELNVNALLLGDSALYLCASSVGQGGGNTIYFGEGSWLTVV.

The genes are TRBV7-9 and TRBJ1-5, with 8 bases aligning to TRBD1. The CDR3 covers 13 residues. The V and J ends lost 3 bases and 5 bases, in that order; junction bases with no gene match: 0. Germline CDR1 reads SEHNR; CDR2 reads FQNEAQ (reference sequence). CDR3 amino acids: CASSLDRDQPQHF. In DNA form, the CDR3 reads TGTGCCAGCAGCTTGGACAGGGATCAGCCCCAGCATTTT.

The chain links TRBV5-1 to TRBJ1-2; D not certain. CDR3 length equals 12 residues. Germline assignment: CDR1 SGHRS and CDR2 YFSETQ. Deletions cut 2 bases from V and 8 bases from J, with 10 bases between. The CDR3 DNA sequence: TGCGCCAGCAGCTTCCACCAGTCCGGCTACACCTTC. Translating gives CASSFHQSGYTF.

The V gene is TRBV19, the J gene TRBJ1-5; tentatively, D is TRBD1 (6 bases). The CDR3 extends over 17 amino acids. Germline V lookup: CDR1 LNHDA, CDR2 SQIVND (reference sequence). V lost 3 bases and J 1 base, leaving 16 bases between the germline ends. The CDR3 region is CASSITSGGASNQPQHF. In nucleotides, the CDR3 is TGTGCCAGTAGTATTACATCTGGGGGGGCAAGCAATCAGCCCCAGCATTTT.

This clone was detected once. The rearrangement links TRBV28 to TRBJ2-1; TRBD2 might be the D (5 bases). The V end was cut by 5 bases, the J end by 4 bases, with 12 bases between. Germline lookup yields CDR1 MDHEN and CDR2 SYDVKM. The CDR3 length is 14 residues. CDR3 protein: CASSGLSFYNEQFF. The CDR3 region has the DNA TGTGCCAGCAGTGGACTTTCATTTTACAATGAGCAGTTCTTC.